This record covers a single T cell receptor (beta chain). The table came from immunoSEQ multiplex PCR; TCRdb's copy has only in-frame clones and leaves some out. In the table there are fewer than 120,000 clones, approximately 90% of which are singletons. CDR3 size: 15 residues. Trimming took off 6 bases at V and 4 bases at J, with 21 bases between the two ends. Germline V gives CDR1 SQVTM, CDR2 ANQGSEA. The source of the sample is a study of T cell responses to AZD1222 COVID-19 vaccine. This sequence joins TRBV29-1 and TRBJ1-1; unclear D gene. The sample here was peripheral blood, taken on day 0 of AZD1222 vaccination. The sequence was obtained from an adult in good health. DNA for the CDR3: TGCAGCGTCCTGACCGAGACCGGGTTGGGCACTGAAGCTTTCTTT. The encoded protein is CSVLTETGLGTEAFF.